Listed here are 21 T cell receptor beta chains from one sample, sequenced in a study of blood T cell repertoires in COVID-19. Here immunoSEQ multiplex PCR was the method, and the copy in TCRdb shows in-frame clones only, minus some. Among some 420,000 clones listed, 80% to 90% were seen once. Sequences were obtained from PBMCs or T cells enriched from blood (not recorded which). These receptors all come from a man aged 25-45 years who had recovered from COVID-19.

This clone was recorded once. The chain has TRBV15 and TRBJ2-7; D possibly corresponds to TRBD1 (5 bases). The CDR3 has 12 amino acids. Germline values: CDR1 LNHNV, CDR2 YYDKDF (reference sequence). V was trimmed by 3 bases and J by 9 bases, leaving 12 bases between them. The CDR3 DNA reads TGTGCCACCAGCAGCATAGGAACAGGGCAGTACTTC. Translated: CATSSIGTGQYF.

A single count supports this clone. The genes are TRBV18 and TRBJ2-3; tentative D call: TRBD2 (5 bases). Germline values: CDR1 KGHSH, CDR2 LQKENI. The CDR3 is 16 amino acids. V was clipped by 3 bases and J by 1 base, with 14 bases between them. The DNA for the CDR3 is TGTGCCAGCTCACCCTTTACGGGGAGCGGCACAGATACGCAGTATTTT. Residues: CASSPFTGSGTDTQYF. Full variable domain (rest looked up from reference TRBV18 and TRBJ2-3): NAGVMQNPRHLVRRRGQEARLRCSPMKGHSHVYWYRQLPEEGLKFMVYLQKENIIDESGMPKERFSAEFPKEGPSILRIQQVVRGDSAAYFCASSPFTGSGTDTQYFGPGTRLTVL.

The table lists this clone with a count of one. The chain carries TRBV10-3 and TRBJ1-3; D gene uncertain. The CDR3 is 15 amino acids. Germline-derived CDR1 and CDR2 are ENHRY and SYGVKD. V was clipped by 5 bases and J by 1 base, with 12 bases between them. The chain's CDR3 is CAISLQRSSGNTIYF. As DNA, the CDR3 is TGTGCCATCAGTCTTCAGAGGTCGTCTGGAAACACCATATATTTT.

The chain is built from TRBV11-2 and TRBJ1-5, with TRBD1 matching over 8 bases. CDR1 SGHAT and CDR2 FQNNGV come from the germline V gene. V was clipped by 1 base and J by 9 bases; unmatched bases: 14. This CDR3 spans 17 amino acids. The CDR3 DNA sequence: TGTGCCAGCAGCTTAGGGGGACAGGTCAGCAAGGAAAGGCCCCAGCATTTT. Translating gives CASSLGGQVSKERPQHF.

This rearrangement joins TRBV11-2 to TRBJ2-7, with 8 bases lining up with TRBD2. This CDR3 is built from 15 residues. Germline V gene lookup returns CDR1 SGHAT and CDR2 FQNNGV. Germline trimming cut 5 bases from V and 3 bases from J; bases unmatched to any gene: 9. CDR3 nucleotides: TGTGCCAGCAGCCCTAACACCGGGACTAGCTACGAGCAGTACTTC. The encoded protein is CASSPNTGTSYEQYF.

The chain employs TRBV6-5 and TRBJ2-1, with 9 bases aligning to TRBD2. CDR1 MNHEY and CDR2 SVGAGI come from the germline V gene. This CDR3 has 12 residues. The J segment lost 7 bases and the V segment lost 7 bases, leaving 2 bases of the junction unmatched. CDR3 loop: CASTLAGNEQFF. The CDR3 DNA reads TGTGCCAGCACCCTAGCGGGGAATGAGCAGTTCTTC.

The chain combines TRBV18 with TRBJ1-5; D not resolved. Trimming left V 2 bases short and J 1 base short, with 9 bases between. Germline-derived CDR1 and CDR2 are KGHSH and LQKENI. This CDR3 region has 15 residues. The chain's CDR3 is CASSPVEGSNQPQHF. CDR3 DNA: TGTGCCAGCTCACCAGTGGAGGGAAGCAATCAGCCCCAGCATTTT. Variable domain in full (rest from reference TRBV18 and TRBJ1-5): NAGVMQNPRHLVRRRGQEARLRCSPMKGHSHVYWYRQLPEEGLKFMVYLQKENIIDESGMPKERFSAEFPKEGPSILRIQQVVRGDSAAYFCASSPVEGSNQPQHFGDGTRLSIL.

The V gene is TRBV15, the J gene TRBJ2-7; no definite D call. The CDR3 consists of 15 residues. Germline values: CDR1 LNHNV, CDR2 YYDKDF (reference sequence). Trimming left V 0 bases short and J 7 bases short, with 16 bases between. For the CDR3, the DNA is TGTGCCACCAGCAGAGATGGTTTGATCGCTAGGGAGCAGTACTTC. Translating gives CATSRDGLIAREQYF.

The V and J genes are TRBV6-2 or TRBV6-3 and TRBJ2-2, with D maybe TRBD2 (6 bases). V was clipped by 5 bases and J by 2 bases, with 12 bases between them. This CDR3 has 15 amino acids. The germline V gene encodes CDR1 MNHEY and CDR2 SVGEGT. In nucleotides, the CDR3 is TGTGCCAGCAGTCGGACCGGGACTAACACCGGGGAGCTGTTTTTT. Translating gives CASSRTGTNTGELFF.

The chain's CDR3 is CASSSAASGWSSYNEQFF. The DNA of the CDR3 is TGTGCCAGCAGCTCAGCCGCTAGCGGGTGGAGCTCCTACAATGAGCAGTTCTTC. V and J are TRBV12-1 and TRBJ2-1; the table assigns TRBD2, which was not confirmed against the DNA. TRBV12-1 is noted as a pseudogene. The CDR3 consists of 18 residues.

The chain couples TRBV4-1 to TRBJ2-7; D gene ambiguous. The CDR3 is 14 amino acids. The V gene's germline CDR1 is MGHRA and CDR2 YSYEKL. Trimming pared 4 bases from V and 5 bases from J, leaving 15 bases between. The CDR3 sequence: CASSPSQVVHEQYF. The CDR3 DNA sequence: TGCGCCAGCAGCCCCTCCCAGGTGGTACACGAGCAGTACTTC.

This chain joins TRBV18 and TRBJ1-2; 8 bases are a match to TRBD1. Unmatched junction bases numbered 10, after V lost 3 bases and J lost 7 bases. Germline loops: CDR1 KGHSH, CDR2 LQKENI. The CDR3 length is 15 residues. The CDR3: CASSPAFGQGAGYTF. The CDR3 region has the DNA TGTGCCAGCTCACCGGCCTTTGGACAGGGCGCTGGCTACACCTTC. Drawing the rest from reference TRBV18 and TRBJ1-2, the complete variable domain is NAGVMQNPRHLVRRRGQEARLRCSPMKGHSHVYWYRQLPEEGLKFMVYLQKENIIDESGMPKERFSAEFPKEGPSILRIQQVVRGDSAAYFCASSPAFGQGAGYTFGSGTRLTVV.

The CDR3 protein is CATSSQGRETEAFF. CDR3 DNA: TGTGCCACCAGCAGTCAGGGGAGGGAGACTGAAGCTTTCTTT. The chain uses TRBV15 and TRBJ1-1; the D gene is possibly TRBD1 (6 bases). This CDR3 has 14 amino acids. The V end lost 3 bases, the J end lost 5 bases, and 13 bases lay between the germline ends. CDR1 is LNHNV, CDR2 YYDKDF, per germline (reference sequence).

The chain recombines TRBV19 with TRBJ2-2; TRBD1 matches 8 bases. The V gene end was trimmed by 9 bases and the J gene end by 5 bases; junction bases not matched to a gene: 5. This CDR3 region has 13 residues. Germline V gene sequence: CDR1 LNHDA, CDR2 SQIVND (reference sequence). This chain's CDR3 is CASRDRITGELFF. The CDR3 DNA is TGTGCCAGCAGGGACAGGATAACCGGGGAGCTGTTTTTT.

The chain carries TRBV29-1 and TRBJ2-1; perhaps TRBD1 as D (7 bases). This CDR3 region has 12 residues. Trimming removed 7 bases from V and 2 bases from J, with 9 bases in between. Germline lookup yields CDR1 SQVTM and CDR2 ANQGSEA. As DNA, the CDR3 is TGCAGCGCCAGGGGGGCCTACAATGAGCAGTTCTTC. Amino acids: CSARGAYNEQFF.

The V gene is TRBV7-9, the J gene TRBJ1-2; D gene unclear. Germline V gives CDR1 SEHNR, CDR2 FQNEAQ (reference sequence). The V gene lost 3 bases and the J gene lost 2 bases, with 10 bases spanning the gap. CDR3 length: 14 residues. The CDR3 spells CASSFSSVNYGYTF. CDR3 nucleotide sequence: TGTGCCAGCAGCTTTTCTTCGGTAAACTATGGCTACACCTTC.

The V call is TRBV19, the J call TRBJ1-1; 9 bases map to TRBD1. The germline gives CDR1 LNHDA, CDR2 SQIVND (reference sequence). The CDR3 covers 18 residues. The CDR3 reads CASLGLRGDRDMNTEAFF. In DNA, the CDR3 is TGTGCTTCTCTGGGGCTGCGTGGGGACAGGGATATGAACACTGAAGCTTTCTTT. Full variable domain (missing parts from reference TRBV19 and TRBJ1-1): DGGITQSPKYLFRKEGQNVTLSCEQNLNHDAMYWYRQDPGQGLRLIYYSQIVNDFQKGDIAEGYSVSREKKESFPLTVTSAQKNPTAFYLCASLGLRGDRDMNTEAFFGQGTRLTVV.

The chain recombines TRBV14 with TRBJ2-2; D remains unclear. This CDR3 has 13 residues. Trimming removed 6 bases at V and 0 bases at J, with 5 bases between. CDR1 and CDR2 (germline): SGHDN, FVKESK. The CDR3 sequence: CASSYSNTGELFF. CDR3 sequence (DNA): TGTGCCAGCAGTTACTCGAACACCGGGGAGCTGTTTTTT.

This chain uses TRBV27 with TRBJ2-3; a weak D match, TRBD2 (6 bases). V shed 3 bases and J shed 7 bases, with 17 bases lying between them. This CDR3 has 15 amino acids. Germline V lookup: CDR1 MNHEY, CDR2 SMNVEV (reference sequence). CDR3 nucleotides: TGTGCCAGCAGTTTGGGGGGACCACGCATGAATACGCAGTATTTT. This encodes CASSLGGPRMNTQYF.

The chain employs TRBV18 and TRBJ2-7, with TRBD1 identical over 9 bases. The CDR3 runs 14 residues. Germline CDR1 KGHSH, CDR2 LQKENI. The V and J ends lost 8 bases and 5 bases, in that order; junction bases with no gene match: 10. The CDR3 sequence is CASQPRDRANEQYF. CDR3 sequence (DNA): TGTGCCAGCCAACCCCGGGACAGGGCCAACGAGCAGTACTTC.

The chain links TRBV11-2 to TRBJ2-7, with D tentatively TRBD2 (6 bases). Germline V gene data show CDR1 as SGHAT and CDR2 as FQNNGV. The CDR3 has 14 residues. V lost 2 bases, J lost 4 bases, and 12 bases lay in between. The CDR3 is CASSLNIREYEQYF. The CDR3 nucleotides read TGTGCCAGCAGCTTAAATATTCGGGAGTACGAGCAGTACTTC.